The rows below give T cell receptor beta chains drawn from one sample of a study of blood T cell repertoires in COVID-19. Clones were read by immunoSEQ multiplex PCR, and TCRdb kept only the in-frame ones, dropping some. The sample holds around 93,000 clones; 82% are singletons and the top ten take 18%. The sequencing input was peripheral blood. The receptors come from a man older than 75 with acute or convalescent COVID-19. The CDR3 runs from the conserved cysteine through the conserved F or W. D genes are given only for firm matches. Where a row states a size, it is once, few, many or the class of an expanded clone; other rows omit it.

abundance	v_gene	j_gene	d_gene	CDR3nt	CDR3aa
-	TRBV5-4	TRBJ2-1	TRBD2	TGTGCCAGCAGCTTGGGCCAGCCGGCGGGGGGCAATGAGCAGTTCTTC	CASSLGQPAGGNEQFF
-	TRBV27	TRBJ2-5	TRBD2	TGTGCCAGCAGGCCAGCGGGACTATGGGAGACCCAGTACTTC	CASRPAGLWETQYF
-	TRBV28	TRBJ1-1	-	TGTGCCAGCAGTTTGAGGAAACACGGTGAAGCTTTCTTT	CASSLRKHGEAFF
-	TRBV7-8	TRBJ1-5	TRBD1	TGTGCCAGCAGCTTAGGGGGGGCAGGGGGTGGTCAGCCCCAGCATTTT	CASSLGGAGGGQPQHF
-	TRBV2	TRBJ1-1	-	TGTGCCAGCAGTGTTACACGGGACACTGAAGCTTTCTTT	CASSVTRDTEAFF
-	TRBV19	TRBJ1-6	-	TGTGCCAGTAGTACCCAAGGGGTGTCTAATTCACCCCTCCACTTT	CASSTQGVSNSPLHF
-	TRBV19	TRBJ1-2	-	TGTGCCAGTAGTATAGAAGGTTCAGGGTATGGCTACACCTTC	CASSIEGSGYGYTF
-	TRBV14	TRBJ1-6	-	TGTGCCAGCAGCCCGGATAATTCACCCCTCCACTTT	CASSPDNSPLHF
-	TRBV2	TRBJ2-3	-	TGTGCCAGCAGTCCTGAGAGAACTAGCACAGATACGCAGTATTTT	CASSPERTSTDTQYF
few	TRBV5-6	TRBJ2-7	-	TGTGCCAGCAGCTTGGCAAGAACAGGGCCCTACGAGCAGTACTTC	CASSLARTGPYEQYF
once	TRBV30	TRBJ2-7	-	TGTGCCTGGAGTAGGGGCCCACAGCACGAGCAGTACTTC	CAWSRGPQHEQYF
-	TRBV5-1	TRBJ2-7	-	TGCGCCAGCAGCTTGGTAGATCACGAGCAGTACTTC	CASSLVDHEQYF
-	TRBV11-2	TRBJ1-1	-	TGTGCCAGCAGCCCTTACAGGGACAACACTGAAGCTTTCTTT	CASSPYRDNTEAFF
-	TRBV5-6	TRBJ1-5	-	TGTGCCAGCAGCTTACAGGGAATCAATCAGCCCCAGCATTTT	CASSLQGINQPQHF
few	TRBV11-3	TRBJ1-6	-	TGTGCCAGCAGCTCTTCCCACGGCGGTTCACCCCTCCACTTT	CASSSSHGGSPLHF
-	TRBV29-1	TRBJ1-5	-	TGCAGCGTTGGGGGACAAAATCAGCCCCAGCATTTT	CSVGGQNQPQHF
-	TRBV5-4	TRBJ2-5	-	TGTGCCAGCAGCTTGGCAGGGGCGAACCAAGAGACCCAGTACTTC	CASSLAGANQETQYF
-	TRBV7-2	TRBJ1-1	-	TGTGCCAGCAGCTCAGGGTTGAACACTGAAGCTTTCTTT	CASSSGLNTEAFF
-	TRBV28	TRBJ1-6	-	TGTGCCAGCAGTTTAAGCGACGTTGGAAGCTCCTATAATTCACCCCTCCACTTT	CASSLSDVGSSYNSPLHF
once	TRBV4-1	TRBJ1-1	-	TGCGCCAGCAGCCAAGAGTCCGGGATGAACACTGAAGCTTTCTTT	CASSQESGMNTEAFF
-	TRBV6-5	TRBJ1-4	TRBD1	TGTGCCAGCAGCCTCCGGGACAGAACTAATGAAAAACTGTTTTTT	CASSLRDRTNEKLFF
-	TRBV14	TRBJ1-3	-	TGTGCCAGCAGCCAAGAGAGGCGGACATCTAGAAACACCATATATTTT	CASSQERRTSRNTIYF
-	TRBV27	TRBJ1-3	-	TGTGCCAGCAGTTTGACAGGTGGAAACACCATATATTTT	CASSLTGGNTIYF
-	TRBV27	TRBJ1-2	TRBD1	TGTGCCAGCAGCCAGGGGGGAAGGTATGGCTACACCTTC	CASSQGGRYGYTF
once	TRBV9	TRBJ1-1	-	TGTGCCAGCAGCGTAGAACAGGGAGGGACTGAAGCTTTCTTT	CASSVEQGGTEAFF
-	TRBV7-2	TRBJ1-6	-	TGTGCCAGCAGCTTCGGACAGAACAATTCACCCCTCCACTTT	CASSFGQNNSPLHF
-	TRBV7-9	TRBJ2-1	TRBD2	TGTGCCAGCAGCCCACTAGCGGGAGCGGTCTATGAGCAGTTCTTC	CASSPLAGAVYEQFF
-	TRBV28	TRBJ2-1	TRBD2	TGTGCCAGCAGATCGGGAGGGCCTAATAATGAGCAGTTCTTC	CASRSGGPNNEQFF
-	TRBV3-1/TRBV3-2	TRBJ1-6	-	TGTGCCAGCAGCCCCTTAGGAACAGCTACCTATAATTCACCCCTCCACTTT	CASSPLGTATYNSPLHF
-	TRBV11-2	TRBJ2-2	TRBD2	TGTGCCAGCAGCTTAGGTTCGAGCGGGAGTCGGAACACCGGGGAGCTGTTTTTT	CASSLGSSGSRNTGELFF
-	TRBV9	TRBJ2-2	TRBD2	TGTGCCAGCAGCGCGGGGGGGCAGAGCACCGGGGAGCTGTTTTTT	CASSAGGQSTGELFF
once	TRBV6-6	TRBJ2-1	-	TGTGCCAGCAGCCTGAGGAATGAGCAGTTCTTC	CASSLRNEQFF
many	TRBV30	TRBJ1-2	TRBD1	TGTGCCGCCGGGACAGGGGATCTCCGGTTCTATGGCTACACCTTC	CAAGTGDLRFYGYTF
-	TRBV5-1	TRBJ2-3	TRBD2	TGCGCCAGCAGCTTGGAACGGCTAGCGGGGTCTGACCAGTATTTT	CASSLERLAGSDQYF
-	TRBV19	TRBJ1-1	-	TGTGCCAGTAGTATAGGGCCGGGGGACACTGAAGCTTTCTTT	CASSIGPGDTEAFF
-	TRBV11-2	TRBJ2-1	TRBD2	TGTGCCAGCGGGGCGGGAGGCACCTACAATGAGCAGTTCTTC	CASGAGGTYNEQFF
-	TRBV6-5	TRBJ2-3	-	TGTGCCAGCAGTTACGGTCAGGGTGGGACAGATACGCAGTATTTT	CASSYGQGGTDTQYF
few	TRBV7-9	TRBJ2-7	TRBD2	TGTGCCAGCGGGACTAGAAGCTCCTACGAGCAGTACTTC	CASGTRSSYEQYF
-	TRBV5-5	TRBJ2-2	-	TGTGCCAGCAGCTTGTTTACAAACACCGGGGAGCTGTTTTTT	CASSLFTNTGELFF
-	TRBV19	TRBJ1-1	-	TGTGCCAGTAGTCTCGTGAGGGGGGGGGCTGTAACTGAAGCTTTCTTT	CASSLVRGGAVTEAFF
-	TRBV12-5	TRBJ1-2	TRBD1	TGTGCTAGTGGTACTTACCCCCCGGGACAGGATGGCTATGGCTACACCTTC	CASGTYPPGQDGYGYTF
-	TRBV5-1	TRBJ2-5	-	TGCGCCAGCAGCCTAAACTCGTACCAAGAGACCCAGTACTTC	CASSLNSYQETQYF
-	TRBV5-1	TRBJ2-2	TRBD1	TGCGCCAGCAGCCGGGACAGCCTAGTCACCGGGGAGCTGTTTTTT	CASSRDSLVTGELFF
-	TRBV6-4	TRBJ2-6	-	TGTGCCAGCAGTGACGTAACAGGGGCCAACGTCCTGACTTTC	CASSDVTGANVLTF
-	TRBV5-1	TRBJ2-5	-	TGCGCCAGCAGCTCGCAATCTCTTGGGACATCAGCTAAAGAGACCCAGTACTTC	CASSSQSLGTSAKETQYF
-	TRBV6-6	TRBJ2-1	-	TGTGCCAGCAGACCCCAGGTCCCTCCCTACAATGAGCAGTTCTTC	CASRPQVPPYNEQFF
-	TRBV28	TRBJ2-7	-	TGTGCCTCTCTGGCGGCTCTCCCTACCCACGAGCAGTACTTC	CASLAALPTHEQYF
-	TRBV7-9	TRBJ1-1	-	TGTGCCAGCACCAGGGAGCTCAACACTGAAGCTTTCTTT	CASTRELNTEAFF
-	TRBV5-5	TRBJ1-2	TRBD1	TGTGCCTGCGAGGGGACAGGGGCCAACTATGGCTACACCTTC	CACEGTGANYGYTF
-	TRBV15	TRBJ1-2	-	TGTGCCACCAGCAGAGGAGTTACCGGGAGGGATGGCTACACCTTC	CATSRGVTGRDGYTF
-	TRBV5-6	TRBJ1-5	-	TGTGCCAGCAGCTTGAAGCGAGGTCCCGGCAATCAGCCCCAGCATTTT	CASSLKRGPGNQPQHF
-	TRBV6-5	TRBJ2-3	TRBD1	TGTGCCAGCAGACGAGGGGGACAGAGGTCAGATACGCAGTATTTT	CASRRGGQRSDTQYF
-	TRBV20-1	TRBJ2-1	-	TGCAGTGCTAGAGATGGCAGGGAGCAGTTCTTC	CSARDGREQFF
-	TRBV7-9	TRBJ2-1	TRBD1	TGTGCCAGCAGCGCCGGACAGGGGATTAGCTCCTACAATGAGCAGTTCTTC	CASSAGQGISSYNEQFF